This T cell receptor beta chain was documented in a study of T cell changes during pregnancy in multiple sclerosis (dated by TCRdb to between 2017 and 2020). For the study in its entirety: The study looked at changes in the T cell repertoire across pregnancy in women with multiple sclerosis.

The CDR3 goes from the cysteine to the phenylalanine over 12 residues. Here the CDR3 DNA is all that survives: 36 bases in frame from base 1. The V and J ends are trimmed by 6 bases and 1 base, leaving 7 bases between them. CDR1 and CDR2 are read off the germline V gene as MGHDK and SYGVNS. Regarding this clone: Its specific antigen is unknown. Per-base quality was not reported, and no clone a single base away is much larger than it.

Libraries were constructed by the immunoSEQ multiplex PCR assay. As stored in TCRdb, this immuneACCESS dataset retains in-frame rearrangements with V and J assigned. A fraction of the clones does not appear; measured against another copy, unresolved V genes explain less than half of the discrepancy, and the remainder lacks a known reason. The sample table records about 83,000 clones; 91% of these occur just once. The ten top clones hold roughly 3.5% of the sample. Here the sequenced sample was PBMCs, taken in the first trimester of pregnancy. The TCR sequence derives from a female donor in good health, serving as a control in a pregnancy study. Some clones in this sample may be carry-over from other donors' samples. The rearrangement combines TRBV25-1 with TRBJ2-7, and perhaps TRBD1 as D gene, on 5 matching bases. The CDR3 reads as follows: CASSRASYEQYF. At the DNA level, the sequence is TGTGCCAGCAGCAGGGCTTCCTACGAGCAGTACTTC.